Each of the 7 T cell receptor beta chains below was sequenced from the same sample in a study of T cells after yellow fever vaccination. Via MiXCR, TCRdb re-called the 5' RACE reads, giving one row per CDR3 protein. The sample has about 160,000 distinct CDR3 sequences, around 9.3% seen once. The sequencing here drew on CD8+ T cells sorted from PBMCs, taken 45 days after the yellow fever booster vaccination. Receptors originate from a man between 18 and 35 years old who received the YFV17D yellow fever vaccine.

The genes are TRBV3-1 and TRBJ2-3; D possibly matches TRBD1 or TRBD2 (5 bases each). The CDR3 totals 14 residues. The ends were cut back, 4 bases at V and 8 bases at J, with 16 bases in the middle. The germline gives CDR1 LGHDT, CDR2 YNNKEL (reference sequence). CDR3 loop: CASSPKTTQGTQYF. The CDR3 coding sequence is TGTGCCAGCAGCCCAAAGACTACTCAGGGTACGCAGTATTTT.

V and J are TRBV3-1 and TRBJ1-2; D unclear. Germline loops: CDR1 LGHDT, CDR2 YNNKEL (reference sequence). The CDR3 covers 15 residues. The V end was cut by 3 bases, the J end by 3 bases, with 14 bases between. Written as DNA, the CDR3 is TGTGCCAGCAGCCATCGCCTAGGCTTGGACTATGGCTACACCTTC. As protein: CASSHRLGLDYGYTF. Drawing the rest from reference TRBV3-1 and TRBJ1-2, the complete variable domain is DTAVSQTPKYLVTQMGNDKSIKCEQNLGHDTMYWYKQDSKKFLKIMFSYNNKELIINETVPNRFSPKSPDKAHLNLHINSLELGDSAVYFCASSHRLGLDYGYTFGSGTRLTVV.

This sequence joins TRBV29-1 and TRBJ2-7, with TRBD2 as a possible D gene (6 bases). This CDR3 contains 13 residues. The V end was cut by 7 bases, the J end by 4 bases, with 17 bases between. The V gene's germline CDR1 is SQVTM and CDR2 ANQGSEA. CDR3 region: CSAAREAGYEQYF. Written as DNA, the CDR3 is TGCAGCGCTGCCCGTGAAGCGGGTTACGAGCAGTACTTC.

In this sample, this clonotype turned up a few times. J is TRBJ1-2 and V is TRBV3-1; TRBD1 matches 9 bases. The length of the CDR3 is 13 residues. CDR1 and CDR2 from the germline V gene are LGHDT and YNNKEL (reference sequence). J gave up 4 bases and V 3 bases, and 0 bases lay outside the gene matches. The CDR3 here is CASSQDRGYGYTF. The CDR3 bases are TGTGCCAGCAGCCAGGACAGGGGCTATGGCTACACCTTC.

The chain carries TRBV6-2 or TRBV6-3 and TRBJ1-5; no firm D call. Germline V CDR1 and CDR2: MNHEY, SVGEGT. This CDR3 comprises 16 residues. Trimming cost V 4 bases and J 0 bases, with 13 bases left between them. The CDR3 is CASSSTLLSSNQPQHF. CDR3 bases: TGTGCCAGCAGTTCAACTTTACTTTCTAGCAATCAGCCCCAGCATTTT.

This clonotype was seen a few times. The J gene is TRBJ2-2, the V gene TRBV2; 9 bases fit TRBD1. The CDR3 runs 14 residues. The V segment lost 6 bases and the J segment 9 bases; nucleotides outside the gene matches: 8. Germline V gene sequence: CDR1 SNHLY, CDR2 FYNNEI. The CDR3 DNA is TGTGCCAGCAGGCGGCTCACAGGGGGCCGGGAGCTGTTTTTT. The encoded protein is CASRRLTGGRELFF.

This clonotype was recorded a few times. V usage is TRBV11-3 and J usage is TRBJ2-1; D not certain. Germline values: CDR1 SGHNT, CDR2 YENEEA. Trimming stripped 5 bases from V and 6 bases from J, with 14 bases between. This CDR3 contains 14 residues. This CDR3 is CASSPTPSFNEQFF. CDR3 DNA: TGTGCCAGCAGCCCCACCCCAAGCTTCAATGAGCAGTTCTTC.